These 27 T cell receptor beta chains originate from one sample sequenced in a study of radiotherapy plus CTLA-4 blockade in lung cancer. The assay was immunoSEQ multiplex PCR, and TCRdb's table has in-frame clones only and misses some. This table has more than 25,000 clones, roughly 80% appearing once. Specimen: peripheral blood, collected from a patient treated with radiotherapy plus ipilimumab. The receptors were gathered from a human donor with non-small cell lung cancer who had stable disease on radiotherapy plus ipilimumab.

Only a few counts were recorded for this clone. V and J are TRBV7-9 and TRBJ2-7; tentative D call: TRBD2 (6 bases). CDR1 and CDR2 (germline): SEHNR, FQNEAQ (reference sequence). The CDR3 has 13 amino acids. The V and J ends lost 3 bases and 3 bases respectively, with 9 bases between them. CDR3 DNA sequence: TGTGCCAGCAGCTTCCTCGGGGGCTACGAGCAGTACTTC. Residues: CASSFLGGYEQYF.

J is TRBJ2-5 and V is TRBV10-3; D is uncertain. The CDR3 runs to 12 residues. The V end lost 4 bases, the J end lost 2 bases, and 5 bases lay between the germline ends. In germline, CDR1 is ENHRY, CDR2 SYGVKD. The CDR3 is CAISGGQETQYF. CDR3 sequence (DNA): TGTGCCATCAGTGGCGGTCAAGAGACCCAGTACTTC.

The V gene is TRBV6-6, the J gene TRBJ1-4; D possibly corresponds to TRBD1 (6 bases). Germline lookup yields CDR1 MNHNY and CDR2 SVGAGI (reference sequence). The CDR3 contains 15 residues. Trimming took off 7 bases at V and 3 bases at J, with 15 bases between the two ends. CDR3 residues: CASTLGGGANEKLFF. In nucleotides, the CDR3 is TGTGCCAGCACCTTGGGAGGGGGAGCTAATGAAAAACTGTTTTTT.

The chain employs TRBV5-4 and TRBJ1-1, with D possibly matching TRBD1 (6 bases). The CDR3 totals 14 residues. Per the germline V gene, CDR1 is SGHNT and CDR2 is YYREEE (reference sequence). V gave up 4 bases and J gave up 1 base, with 11 bases separating them. The CDR3 region has the DNA TGTGCCAGCAGCCGCCCACAGGGGAACACTGAAGCTTTCTTT. Translated: CASSRPQGNTEAFF.

V is TRBV6-5 and J is TRBJ1-3, with a tentative D call TRBD1 (5 bases). V was shortened by 7 bases and J by 2 bases, with 12 bases between the two germline ends. The CDR3 totals 14 residues. Germline V CDR1 and CDR2: MNHEY, SVGAGI. CDR3 protein: CASTPTVTGNTIYF. The CDR3 DNA sequence: TGTGCCAGCACTCCGACAGTGACTGGAAACACCATATATTTT.

The chain couples TRBV30 to TRBJ2-7, with 10 bases that match TRBD1. Germline V gene data show CDR1 as GTSNPN and CDR2 as SVGIG (reference sequence). The CDR3 loop spans 16 amino acids. Unmatched junction bases numbered 14, after V lost 7 bases and J lost 2 bases. CDR3 in amino acids: CALPQKRDRGTYEQYF. The CDR3, as DNA: TGTGCCTTACCTCAAAAGAGGGACAGGGGAACCTACGAGCAGTACTTC. The variable domain in full, with the rest retrieved from reference TRBV30 and TRBJ2-7, is SQTIHQWPATLVQPVGSPLSLECTVEGTSNPNLYWYRQAAGRGLQLLFYSVGIGQISSEVPQNLSASRPQDRQFILSSKKLLLSDSGFYLCALPQKRDRGTYEQYFGPGTRLTVT.

The chain uses TRBV4-1 and TRBJ2-2; D tentatively reads TRBD1 or TRBD2 (5 bases each). V lost 3 bases to trimming and J lost 2 bases, with 13 bases between them. CDR1 is MGHRA, CDR2 YSYEKL, per germline. The CDR3 has 16 amino acids. The CDR3 spells CASSHPLRDNTGELFF. The DNA of the CDR3 is TGCGCCAGCAGCCACCCCCTTAGGGACAACACCGGGGAGCTGTTTTTT.

This rearrangement joins TRBV27 to TRBJ2-3; TRBD2 aligns across 10 bases. This CDR3 is built from 16 residues. Germline lookup yields CDR1 MNHEY and CDR2 SMNVEV (reference sequence). V was clipped by 3 bases and J by 2 bases; unmatched bases: 5. This CDR3 reads CASSFSGRINTDTQYF. The CDR3 nucleotides are TGTGCCAGCAGTTTTAGCGGGAGGATAAACACAGATACGCAGTATTTT.

The rearrangement joins TRBV27 to TRBJ2-2; perhaps D is TRBD1 or TRBD2 (5 bases each). The V gene lost 1 base and the J gene lost 6 bases, with 9 bases spanning the gap. Germline V gene sequence: CDR1 MNHEY, CDR2 SMNVEV (reference sequence). This CDR3 has 14 residues. The CDR3 coding sequence is TGTGCCAGCAGTTTATTCCAGGGACCCGGGGAGCTGTTTTTT. This translates into CASSLFQGPGELFF.

V usage is TRBV13 and J usage is TRBJ1-2, with 7 bases matching TRBD1. V lost 9 bases to trimming and J lost 3 bases; unmatched junction nucleotides: 7. The CDR3 covers 13 residues. Germline V lookup: CDR1 PRHDT, CDR2 FYEKMQ (reference sequence). The CDR3 DNA follows: TGTGCCAGTTTCGACAGGGAGGACTATGGCTACACCTTC. This gives the protein CASFDREDYGYTF.

The rearrangement joins TRBV5-4 to TRBJ2-1; D remains unclear. This CDR3 is 11 amino acids long. V dropped 6 bases and J dropped 2 bases, with 3 bases sitting between them. Looked up from germline, CDR1 is SGHNT and CDR2 is YYREEE (reference sequence). CDR3 amino acids: CASTAYNEQFF. CDR3 sequence (DNA): TGTGCCAGCACCGCCTACAATGAGCAGTTCTTC.

The V gene is TRBV7-2, the J gene TRBJ2-7, with 9 bases aligning to TRBD1. The CDR3 has 15 residues. The J segment lost 4 bases and the V segment lost 2 bases, leaving 6 bases of the junction unmatched. Germline V gene lookup returns CDR1 SGHTA and CDR2 FQGNSA. The CDR3 nucleotides are TGTGCCAGCAGCTTACCAGCCGGGACAGGGTACGAGCAGTACGTC. It codes for CASSLPAGTGYEQYV.

This clone has only a few counts. V is TRBV21-1 and J is TRBJ1-2. TRBV21-1 counts as a pseudogene. The CDR3 is 12 amino acids. CDR3 sequence reads: CASSKAGTGYTF. The CDR3 DNA sequence: TGTGCCAGCAGCAAAGCAGGGACCGGCTACACCTTC.

The CDR3 DNA is TGCGCCAGCAGCCAAGACCGGGACAGAAACATTCAGTACTTC. It translates to CASSQDRDRNIQYF. The chain combines TRBV4-3 with TRBJ2-4, with 7 bases lining up with TRBD1. This CDR3 spans 14 amino acids. From germline, CDR1 is LGHNA and CDR2 YSLEER. J gave up 6 bases and V 0 bases, and 2 bases lay outside the gene matches.

This chain uses TRBV27 with TRBJ1-5, with no clear D. The CDR3 loop spans 14 amino acids. The ends were cut back, 8 bases at V and 9 bases at J, with 20 bases in the middle. Germline CDR1 reads MNHEY; CDR2 reads SMNVEV (reference sequence). The CDR3 region is CASGPVSGRGPQHF. CDR3 coding DNA: TGTGCCAGCGGGCCCGTGAGTGGCCGCGGGCCCCAGCATTTT.

The gene calls are TRBV7-2 and TRBJ1-2, with a tentative D call TRBD1 (6 bases). The length of the CDR3 is 16 residues. Trimming stripped 1 base from V and 4 bases from J, with 16 bases between. CDR1 SGHTA and CDR2 FQGNSA come from the germline V gene. CDR3 protein: CASSLGYTGGIYGYTF. The CDR3 region has the DNA TGTGCCAGCAGCTTAGGATACACGGGGGGCATCTATGGCTACACCTTC. Using reference TRBV7-2 and TRBJ1-2 for the parts outside the CDR3, the full variable domain is GAGVSQSPSNKVTEKGKDVELRCDPISGHTALYWYRQSLGQGLEFLIYFQGNSAPDKSGLPSDRFSAERTGGSVSTLTIQRTQQEDSAVYLCASSLGYTGGIYGYTFGSGTRLTVV.

This chain uses TRBV11-3 with TRBJ1-2, with D perhaps matching TRBD1 (5 bases). The CDR3 contains 19 residues. Trimming stripped 2 bases from V and 2 bases from J, with 24 bases between. From germline, CDR1 is SGHNT and CDR2 YENEEA. The CDR3 DNA follows: TGTGCCAGCAGCTTAAGGCCCCGGGGGGAGCCCTCCCTGAACTATGGCTACACCTTC. Translation gives CASSLRPRGEPSLNYGYTF.

This clone has a handful of counts. CDR3 in amino acids: CASSYSPGAYEQYF. CDR3 DNA: TGTGCCAGCAGTTACTCTCCGGGGGCCTACGAGCAGTACTTC. V is TRBV6-5 and J is TRBJ2-7, with a weak D call TRBD2 (6 bases). This CDR3 has 14 amino acids. In germline, CDR1 is MNHEY, CDR2 SVGAGI. V lost 0 bases to trimming and J lost 2 bases, with 8 bases between them.

This chain connects TRBV19 to TRBJ1-2, with 7 bases aligning to TRBD1. With V trimmed by 7 bases and J by 2 bases, 7 bases remained unmatched. CDR1 LNHDA and CDR2 SQIVND come from the germline V gene (reference sequence). This CDR3 comprises 14 residues. CDR3 in amino acids: CASNHRDRNYGYTF. For the CDR3, the DNA is TGTGCCAGTAACCACCGGGACAGAAACTATGGCTACACCTTC.

This chain joins TRBV7-8 and TRBJ1-1, with 10 positions matching TRBD1. Germline assignment: CDR1 SGHVS and CDR2 FQNEAQ. This CDR3 spans 13 amino acids. The V and J ends lost 5 bases and 9 bases, in that order; junction bases with no gene match: 6. The CDR3 DNA reads TGTGCCAGCAGCCCTCGGACAGGGGGGAAAGCTTTCTTT. It translates to CASSPRTGGKAFF.

This chain joins TRBV28 and TRBJ1-2; possibly TRBD1 for D (6 bases). CDR3 length: 14 residues. V shed 3 bases and J shed 3 bases, with 11 bases lying between them. Germline V gene sequence: CDR1 MDHEN, CDR2 SYDVKM. CDR3 nucleotide sequence: TGTGCCAGCAGTTTGGGTCAGGGGCACTATGGCTACACCTTC. Translating gives CASSLGQGHYGYTF.

The chain is built from TRBV6-5 and TRBJ2-1, with 9 bases lining up with TRBD1. The CDR3 consists of 15 residues. In germline, CDR1 is MNHEY, CDR2 SVGAGI. V trimming: 6 bases; J trimming: 0 bases; junction bases outside the gene matches: 3. CDR3 residues: CASRRDRDSYNEQFF. The DNA for the CDR3 is TGTGCCAGCAGGAGGGACAGGGACTCCTACAATGAGCAGTTCTTC.

V usage is TRBV18 and J usage is TRBJ1-2; 11 bases agree with TRBD1. Trimming removed 4 bases from V and 8 bases from J; junction bases left unmatched: 6. In germline, CDR1 is KGHSH, CDR2 LQKENI. CDR3 length equals 14 residues. CDR3 region: CASSLRTGGQGYTF. The CDR3 nucleotides read TGTGCCAGCTCACTGAGGACAGGGGGCCAGGGCTACACCTTC.

The chain couples TRBV18 to TRBJ2-3; no firm D call. The CDR3 runs 15 residues. Germline V CDR1 and CDR2: KGHSH, LQKENI. The V end lost 3 bases, the J end lost 0 bases, and 10 bases lay between the germline ends. CDR3 in amino acids: CASSPTTESTDTQYF. As DNA, the CDR3 is TGTGCCAGCTCACCTACGACGGAAAGCACAGATACGCAGTATTTT.

The chain combines TRBV6-6 with TRBJ1-6; 7 bases match TRBD1. Germline CDR1 and CDR2: MNHNY and SVGAGI (reference sequence). CDR3 length: 14 residues. Trimming took 7 bases from V and 7 from J; bases not matched to a gene: 7. This CDR3 is CASKAGTENSPLHF. Written as DNA, the CDR3 is TGTGCCAGCAAGGCCGGGACAGAGAATTCACCCCTCCACTTT.

The CDR3 coding sequence is TGTGCCAGCAGTGAGGACGGGAGGAGCTCCTATAATTCACCCCTCCACTTT. Encoded protein: CASSEDGRSSYNSPLHF. V is TRBV6-1 and J is TRBJ1-6, with D uncertain. The germline V and J ends were trimmed by 3 bases and 0 bases, with 12 bases remaining between them. This CDR3 contains 17 residues. Looked up from germline, CDR1 is MNHNS and CDR2 is SASEGT.

The chain joins TRBV12-5 to TRBJ2-3; 9 bases are shared with TRBD2. Germline V gene sequence: CDR1 LGHNT, CDR2 FRNRAP. V lost 1 base to trimming and J lost 4 bases; unmatched junction nucleotides: 3. CDR3 length equals 15 residues. CDR3 DNA sequence: TGTGCTAGTGGTTTGGCGGGACTAGCCGCAGATACGCAGTATTTT. Amino acid sequence: CASGLAGLAADTQYF. The variable domain in full, completed from reference TRBV12-5 and TRBJ2-3, reads DARVTQTPRHKVTEMGQEVTMRCQPILGHNTVFWYRQTMMQGLELLAYFRNRAPLDDSGMPKDRFSAEMPDATLATLKIQPSEPRDSAVYFCASGLAGLAADTQYFGPGTRLTVL.